Below, 28 T cell receptor beta chains from the same sample are listed, as sequenced in a study of T-cell reconstitution after alpha-beta-depleted transplantation in children. Unique molecular identifiers tagged the TCRbeta library. TCRdb processed the PCR reads anew with MiXCR; each CDR3 protein has one entry. The table shows about 240,000 distinct CDR3 sequences, with 25% occurring only once. Material: PBMCs, obtained before TCRalphabeta/CD19-depleted stem cell transplant. The receptors shown here come from a girl aged 2 to 10 with Fanconi anemia, due to receive a stem cell transplant.

This clonotype has only a few counts. The DNA for the CDR3 is TGTGCCACCTATGGAGGTCCTAAGGCCAAAAACATTCAGTACTTC. Translation: CATYGGPKAKNIQYF. V and J are TRBV6-2 or TRBV6-3 and TRBJ2-4; a possible D gene is TRBD2 (5 bases). The V end lost 10 bases, the J end lost 1 base, and 17 bases lay between the germline ends. This CDR3 has 15 residues. The V gene's germline CDR1 is MNHEY and CDR2 SVGEGT.

The chain is built from TRBV11-2 and TRBJ2-4, with 12 positions matching TRBD1. The CDR3 has 15 amino acids. With 5 bases clipped from V and 11 bases from J, the junction kept 10 bases outside the gene matches. CDR1 is SGHAT, CDR2 FQNNGV, per germline. The CDR3 nucleotides read TGTGCCAGCAGCCTCCCCGGGACAGGGGGCTTGTTTCAGTACTTC. Translated: CASSLPGTGGLFQYF.

This chain joins TRBV29-1 and TRBJ2-1, with 9 bases fitting TRBD2. The CDR3 sequence is 13 residues long. CDR1 and CDR2 (germline): SQVTM, ANQGSEA. J gave up 15 bases and V 6 bases, and 15 bases lay outside the gene matches. CDR3 in DNA: TGCAGCGTGAAGGGTGCTAGCGGGGTTTCTCGGTTCTTC. Residues: CSVKGASGVSRFF.

This clonotype was counted many times. The V gene is TRBV7-3, the J gene TRBJ2-5; tentatively, D is TRBD2 (5 bases). V lost 1 base and J 7 bases, leaving 13 bases between the germline ends. The CDR3 sequence is 14 residues long. Germline V gene sequence: CDR1 SGHTA, CDR2 FQGTGA. This CDR3 is CASSLIPLAGTQYF. The CDR3 nucleotides are TGTGCCAGCAGCTTAATCCCCCTAGCTGGGACCCAGTACTTC. Variable domain in full (rest from reference TRBV7-3 and TRBJ2-5): GAGVSQTPSNKVTEKGKYVELRCDPISGHTALYWYRQSLGQGPEFLIYFQGTGAADDSGLPNDRFFAVRPEGSVSTLKIQRTERGDSAVYLCASSLIPLAGTQYFGPGTRLLVL.

The chain couples TRBV28 to TRBJ2-1, with 8 bases identical to TRBD1. The CDR3 is 16 residues long. Germline V gene lookup returns CDR1 MDHEN and CDR2 SYDVKM. The V and J ends lost 5 bases and 3 bases, in that order; junction bases with no gene match: 9. Here the CDR3 DNA reads TGTGCCAGCAGTCCCCCACGGGACAGGTACTACAATGAGCAGTTCTTC. This codes for CASSPPRDRYYNEQFF.

The chain combines TRBV25-1 with TRBJ2-1; 12 bases align to TRBD2. The CDR3 runs 21 residues. CDR1 MGHDK and CDR2 SYGVNS come from the germline V gene. Germline trimming cut 0 bases from V and 8 bases from J; bases unmatched to any gene: 20. The CDR3 sequence is CASSEYFLAGGPSVDMDEQFF. The CDR3 DNA reads TGTGCCAGCAGTGAATACTTTCTAGCGGGAGGGCCGAGTGTGGATATGGATGAGCAGTTCTTC.

The chain combines TRBV7-2 with TRBJ2-7, with D uncertain. Trimming took 1 base from V and 3 from J, leaving 10 bases between them. There are 14 residues in the CDR3. The germline CDR1 and CDR2 sequences are SGHTA and FQGNSA. The CDR3 is CASSLGRRSYEQYF. The CDR3, as DNA: TGTGCCAGCAGCTTAGGTAGGCGGAGCTACGAGCAGTACTTC.

The rearrangement links TRBV29-1 to TRBJ2-1; possibly TRBD1 for D (6 bases). The CDR3 is made up of 18 amino acids. V was clipped by 7 bases and J by 0 bases, with 25 bases between them. Germline V CDR1 and CDR2: SQVTM, ANQGSEA. This CDR3 is CSAGTILTGQNSYNEQFF. The CDR3 DNA reads TGCAGCGCTGGGACAATTCTTACGGGGCAGAACTCCTACAATGAGCAGTTCTTC.

This clonotype was recorded at least ten times. The rearrangement joins TRBV20-1 to TRBJ2-2; TRBD2 matches at 7 bases. Per the germline V gene, CDR1 is DFQATT and CDR2 is SNEGSKA (reference sequence). The length of the CDR3 is 15 residues. Losses at the gene ends were 6 bases for V and 1 base for J; bases not matched to a gene: 8. CDR3 coding DNA: TGCAGTGCCCAGCGGGCTAGCGGGAACACCGGGGAGCTGTTTTTT. This codes for CSAQRASGNTGELFF.

This clonotype was seen ten or more times. This chain links TRBV6-5 with TRBJ1-2; TRBD1 is a possible D gene (5 bases). CDR3 size: 15 residues. Looked up from germline, CDR1 is MNHEY and CDR2 is SVGAGI. V lost 2 bases and J lost 3, with 13 bases in between. In DNA form, the CDR3 reads TGTGCCAGCAGTTACATCGGTGGCAGGGACTATGGCTACACCTTC. Encoded protein: CASSYIGGRDYGYTF.

This clonotype was detected a few times. CDR3 in amino acids: CASTVSRAGANVLTF. Written as DNA, the CDR3 is TGTGCCAGCACCGTATCCCGGGCTGGGGCCAACGTCCTGACTTTC. The chain employs TRBV28 and TRBJ2-6, with D hard to call. The CDR3 covers 15 residues. Germline V gene sequence: CDR1 MDHEN, CDR2 SYDVKM. Trimming shortened V by 7 bases and J by 2 bases, and 12 bases separated the two germline ends.

The V gene is TRBV29-1, the J gene TRBJ1-2, with TRBD1 as a possible D gene (6 bases). CDR1 is SQVTM and CDR2 is ANQGSEA in the germline V gene. V was trimmed by 5 bases and J by 8 bases, leaving 18 bases between them. This CDR3 has 13 amino acids. The CDR3 nucleotides read TGCAGCGTTTCCACAGGGAAGAAGTTAGGCTACACCTTC. It specifies CSVSTGKKLGYTF.

The gene calls are TRBV29-1 and TRBJ2-1, with 12 nucleotides matching TRBD2. The CDR3 spans 16 residues. The ends lost 2 bases at V and 5 bases at J; junction bases unmatched: 7. CDR1 and CDR2 (germline): SQVTM, ANQGSEA. The CDR3: CSVEFGGLAGNNEQFF. The CDR3 DNA reads TGCAGCGTTGAATTCGGAGGACTAGCGGGGAACAATGAGCAGTTCTTC.

Here the CDR3 DNA reads TGTGCCAGCAGCCTCGGTGTCTACGACACAGATACGCAGTATTTT. This encodes CASSLGVYDTDTQYF. This chain connects TRBV7-3 to TRBJ2-3; D unclear. The germline CDR1 and CDR2 sequences are SGHTA and FQGTGA. The CDR3 is 15 residues long. Trimming left V 5 bases short and J 2 bases short, with 14 bases between.

In its sample, this clonotype was seen once. The chain combines TRBV28 with TRBJ2-1; D gene unclear. The CDR3 extends over 14 amino acids. Germline V lookup: CDR1 MDHEN, CDR2 SYDVKM. Trimming pared 5 bases from V and 2 bases from J, leaving 10 bases between. The DNA of the CDR3 is TGTGCCAGCAGTCCTAATGTGCCCTACAATGAGCAGTTCTTC. The encoded protein is CASSPNVPYNEQFF.

The table lists this clonotype with many counts. A read error may account for a junction end that differs from germline. This rearrangement joins TRBV5-1 to TRBJ2-7; the D is unclear. Germline CDR1 is SGHRS and CDR2 is YFSETQ. The CDR3 loop spans 11 amino acids. The CDR3 protein is CASSDSYEQYF. The CDR3 bases are TGTGCCAGCAGCGACTCCTACGAGCAGTACTTC.

This chain connects TRBV29-1 to TRBJ2-7; TRBD2 matches 8 bases. V was pared by 4 bases and J by 2 bases, with 7 bases of the junction left unmatched. This CDR3 spans 14 amino acids. Germline CDR1 is SQVTM and CDR2 is ANQGSEA. CDR3 DNA: TGCAGCGTTGCCGGAGCGGGGGTAACCTACGAGCAGTACTTC. The encoded protein is CSVAGAGVTYEQYF.

This clonotype has only a few counts. The chain uses TRBV20-1 and TRBJ2-1, with 12 bases lining up with TRBD2. The V gene's germline CDR1 is DFQATT and CDR2 SNEGSKA (reference sequence). This CDR3 is 14 amino acids long. V was clipped by 1 base and J by 8 bases; unmatched bases: 3. CDR3 residues: CSARGTSGMYEQFF. In nucleotides, the CDR3 is TGCAGTGCTAGAGGGACTAGCGGGATGTATGAGCAGTTCTTC.

This clonotype was seen repeatedly, ten times or more. This chain uses TRBV12-3 or TRBV12-4 with TRBJ1-1; maybe TRBD1 (5 bases). V was shortened by 3 bases and J by 1 base, with 9 bases between the two germline ends. This CDR3 has 14 amino acids. Written as DNA, the CDR3 is TGTGCCAGCAGTTTGGTTAGGGGGAACACTGAAGCTTTCTTT. As protein: CASSLVRGNTEAFF.

There are many counts of this clonotype. The chain joins TRBV29-1 to TRBJ2-7; D tentatively fits TRBD1 or TRBD2 (5 bases each). The germline V gene encodes CDR1 SQVTM and CDR2 ANQGSEA. CDR3 length: 13 amino acids. The ends were cut back, 5 bases at V and 3 bases at J, with 14 bases in the middle. DNA of the CDR3: TGCAGCGTTCTTAACGGGACGAGCTACGAGCAGTACTTC. It translates to CSVLNGTSYEQYF.

The J gene is TRBJ2-6, the V gene TRBV7-9; the D is unclear. This CDR3 region has 16 residues. Germline-derived CDR1 and CDR2 are SEHNR and FQNEAQ (reference sequence). The V gene lost 0 bases and the J gene lost 0 bases, with 6 bases spanning the gap. The CDR3 coding sequence is TGTGCCAGCAGCTTAGCGAGCACCTCTGGGGCCAACGTCCTGACTTTC. Its protein product is CASSLASTSGANVLTF.

The chain uses TRBV7-9 and TRBJ2-5, with 7 bases fitting TRBD2. Germline lookup yields CDR1 SEHNR and CDR2 FQNEAQ (reference sequence). The V segment lost 6 bases and the J segment 4 bases; nucleotides outside the gene matches: 8. This CDR3 region has 14 residues. In DNA form, the CDR3 reads TGTGCCAGCAGTGCAGCGGGGACCGCAGAGACCCAGTACTTC. Its protein product is CASSAAGTAETQYF.

This clonotype has a count of ten or more. This chain connects TRBV7-9 to TRBJ2-1, with TRBD1 matching over 9 bases. In germline, CDR1 is SEHNR, CDR2 FQNEAQ (reference sequence). This CDR3 has 15 amino acids. Trimming at V came to 5 bases and at J to 6 bases, leaving 8 bases not matched to a gene. The CDR3 spells CASSPRTGVGNEQFF. In nucleotides, the CDR3 is TGTGCCAGCAGCCCTAGGACAGGGGTGGGCAATGAGCAGTTCTTC.

This clonotype was counted many times. V gene TRBV20-1 combines with J gene TRBJ2-5; 7 bases match TRBD2. In germline, CDR1 is DFQATT, CDR2 SNEGSKA (reference sequence). Trimming cost V 0 bases and J 7 bases; bases outside gene matches: 11. The CDR3 length is 15 residues. The CDR3 here is CSARDQAGPRWTQYF. The CDR3 DNA follows: TGCAGTGCTAGAGATCAAGCGGGACCCCGGTGGACCCAGTACTTC.

This clonotype turned up a few times. The chain couples TRBV27 to TRBJ1-1, with D possibly matching TRBD1 (5 bases). V was clipped by 3 bases and J by 0 bases, with 8 bases between them. CDR1 is MNHEY and CDR2 is SMNVEV in the germline V gene (reference sequence). The CDR3 totals 14 residues. The CDR3 sequence: CASSFLGVNTEAFF. The DNA of the CDR3 is TGTGCCAGCAGTTTTCTAGGGGTGAACACTGAAGCTTTCTTT.

This clonotype was recorded at least ten times. This sequence joins TRBV12-3 or TRBV12-4 and TRBJ2-1; no firm D call. Trimming pared 3 bases from V and 9 bases from J, leaving 9 bases between. The CDR3 is 12 amino acids. The CDR3 coding sequence is TGTGCCAGCAGTTTCGTGTTCGTTGAGCAGTTCTTC. This gives the protein CASSFVFVEQFF.

This clonotype has just a few counts. V is TRBV6-5 and J is TRBJ1-5; possibly TRBD1 for D (5 bases). The V and J ends lost 2 bases and 7 bases respectively, with 9 bases between them. The V gene's germline CDR1 is MNHEY and CDR2 SVGAGI. This CDR3 is built from 13 residues. The CDR3 DNA is TGTGCCAGCAGTTACACACGGGGCCAGCCCCAGCATTTT. Translation: CASSYTRGQPQHF.

This clonotype showed up many times. The J gene is TRBJ2-1, the V gene TRBV7-9, with 8 positions matching TRBD1. This CDR3 contains 15 residues. J gave up 5 bases and V 0 bases, and 3 bases lay outside the gene matches. CDR1 and CDR2 (germline): SEHNR, FQNEAQ (reference sequence). This CDR3 reads CASSLAGQVDNEQFF. The DNA of the CDR3 is TGTGCCAGCAGCTTAGCGGGACAGGTGGACAATGAGCAGTTCTTC.